Presented here are 22 T cell receptor beta chains from one specimen sequenced in a study of blood T cell repertoires in COVID-19. The assay was immunoSEQ multiplex PCR, and TCRdb's table has in-frame clones only and misses some. The table includes roughly 190,000 clones, roughly 90% detected once. Sequencing was done on a sample of PBMCs or T cells enriched from blood (not recorded which). These receptors originate from a woman aged 25 to 39 who had recovered from COVID-19.

The rearrangement links TRBV9 to TRBJ1-4, with 11 nucleotides matching TRBD1. This CDR3 is 16 amino acids long. Germline-derived CDR1 and CDR2 are SGDLS and YYNGEE. V lost 3 bases, J lost 0 bases, and 1 base stayed unmatched. The CDR3 nucleotides read TGTGCCAGCAGCGCGGGACAGGGGGCAACTAATGAAAAACTGTTTTTT. The encoded protein is CASSAGQGATNEKLFF. Full variable domain (remainder filled in from reference TRBV9 and TRBJ1-4): DSGVTQTPKHLITATGQRVTLRCSPRSGDLSVYWYQQSLDQGLQFLIQYYNGEERAKGNILERFSAQQFPDLHSELNLSSLELGDSALYFCASSAGQGATNEKLFFGSGTQLSVL.

The chain has TRBV7-2 and TRBJ2-1; 9 bases are a match to TRBD1. Germline loops: CDR1 SGHTA, CDR2 FQGNSA. This CDR3 comprises 18 residues. Losses at the gene ends were 4 bases for V and 6 bases for J; bases not matched to a gene: 16. The CDR3 loop reads CASSSRWGGQGNANEQFF. The CDR3 bases are TGTGCCAGCAGCTCCCGGTGGGGGGGACAGGGCAATGCCAATGAGCAGTTCTTC.

The rearrangement uses TRBV27 and TRBJ1-2, with TRBD1 as a possible D gene (5 bases). V was clipped by 6 bases and J by 8 bases, with 19 bases between them. Germline values: CDR1 MNHEY, CDR2 SMNVEV (reference sequence). There are 14 residues in the CDR3. The CDR3 DNA reads as TGTGCCAGCAGACCCTGGGCAGGGAATATGGGCTACACCTTC. It yields the protein CASRPWAGNMGYTF.

The chain combines TRBV18 with TRBJ1-2, with D possibly matching TRBD1 (6 bases). CDR1 is KGHSH and CDR2 is LQKENI in the germline V gene. This CDR3 is 14 amino acids long. V was shortened by 5 bases and J by 2 bases, with 12 bases between the two germline ends. CDR3 DNA: TGTGCCAGCTCAAAAGGACAGAGAAACTATGGCTACACCTTC. Protein: CASSKGQRNYGYTF.

This clone was picked up one time. The V call is TRBV6-1, the J call TRBJ1-5, with TRBD1 matching 9 bases. The CDR3 runs to 16 residues. The V gene end was trimmed by 0 bases and the J gene end by 5 bases; junction bases not matched to a gene: 5. Germline lookup yields CDR1 MNHNS and CDR2 SASEGT. The DNA for the CDR3 is TGTGCCAGCAGTGAAGCTCCGCGGACAGGGGATCAGCCCCAGCATTTT. Amino acid sequence: CASSEAPRTGDQPQHF.

This rearrangement joins TRBV7-9 to TRBJ2-5; D call uncertain. V was clipped by 3 bases and J by 3 bases, with 5 bases between them. This CDR3 is built from 12 residues. The germline CDR1 and CDR2 sequences are SEHNR and FQNEAQ (reference sequence). As DNA, the CDR3 is TGTGCCAGCAGCTTCGGAGAAGAGACCCAGTACTTC. Translating gives CASSFGEETQYF.

The chain carries TRBV29-1 and TRBJ2-7, with D perhaps TRBD1 (6 bases). Trimming removed 3 bases at V and 2 bases at J, with 17 bases between. Germline loops: CDR1 SQVTM, CDR2 ANQGSEA. This CDR3 region has 15 residues. The CDR3 DNA follows: TGCAGCGTTGAGGTAGCCGGGACATTCACCTACGAGCAGTACTTC. Its protein is CSVEVAGTFTYEQYF.

V and J are TRBV2 and TRBJ1-2; the D is unclear. Germline V gene sequence: CDR1 SNHLY, CDR2 FYNNEI. The ends were cut back, 2 bases at V and 1 base at J, with 8 bases in the middle. CDR3 length: 14 amino acids. The CDR3 loop reads CASSEYVSNYGYTF. CDR3 sequence (DNA): TGTGCCAGCAGTGAATACGTCAGTAACTATGGCTACACCTTC.

The chain carries TRBV6-2 or TRBV6-3 and TRBJ2-7; perhaps TRBD2 as D (5 bases). The CDR3 covers 14 residues. Trimming removed 0 bases at V and 0 bases at J, with 6 bases between. The germline gives CDR1 MNHEY, CDR2 SVGEGT. CDR3 sequence (DNA): TGTGCCAGCAGTTACTCGCGGGCCTCCTACGAGCAGTACTTC. As protein: CASSYSRASYEQYF.

This chain uses TRBV21-1 with TRBJ1-6. TRBV21-1 is given as a pseudogene. The CDR3 totals 16 residues. In nucleotides, the CDR3 is TGTGCCAGCAGCAAACCACGGGGGGCGGCTTATTCACCCCTCCACTTT. It encodes CASSKPRGAAYSPLHF.

The chain employs TRBV24-1 and TRBJ2-7; maybe TRBD1 (5 bases). Per the germline V gene, CDR1 is KGHDR and CDR2 is SFDVKD. V was pared by 5 bases and J by 4 bases, with 11 bases between. The length of the CDR3 is 13 residues. CDR3 DNA sequence: TGTGCCACCAGTGGCTCAGGGCAGTACGAGCAGTACTTC. It codes for CATSGSGQYEQYF.

The chain links TRBV10-3 to TRBJ1-1, with a tentative D call TRBD1 (5 bases). V lost 2 bases to trimming and J lost 6 bases, with 13 bases between them. Germline V gives CDR1 ENHRY, CDR2 SYGVKD. CDR3 size: 14 residues. The CDR3 is CAISEVEGRSEAFF. CDR3 nucleotides: TGTGCCATCAGTGAGGTGGAGGGGAGGTCTGAAGCTTTCTTT.

The chain recombines TRBV5-3 with TRBJ1-6; D unclear. TRBV5-3 is given ORF status, its function remaining uncertain. V was cut by 0 bases and J by 3 bases, with 10 bases left in between. There are 16 residues in the CDR3. The CDR3 bases are TGTGCCAGAAGCTTGGAGACACTAGTCTATAATTCACCCCTCCACTTT. Translating it yields CARSLETLVYNSPLHF.

The chain employs TRBV9 and TRBJ2-3; a possible D gene is TRBD2 (6 bases). The germline gives CDR1 SGDLS, CDR2 YYNGEE. V was trimmed by 0 bases and J by 11 bases, leaving 19 bases between them. The CDR3 loop spans 15 amino acids. DNA of the CDR3: TGTGCCAGCAGCGTAGAAATAGCGGAAGGGGCCAGGCAGTATTTT. It translates to CASSVEIAEGARQYF.

The rearrangement uses TRBV5-8 and TRBJ2-5; D possibly corresponds to TRBD1 (5 bases). Trimming stripped 2 bases from V and 4 bases from J, with 9 bases between. Germline CDR1 reads SGHTS; CDR2 reads YDEGEE. This CDR3 is 13 amino acids long. Here the CDR3 reads CASSFPGIETQYF. The CDR3 bases are TGTGCCAGCAGCTTCCCAGGGATAGAGACCCAGTACTTC.

The rearrangement joins TRBV10-3 to TRBJ1-6; TRBD1 matches 7 bases. This CDR3 spans 17 amino acids. The ends lost 2 bases at V and 3 bases at J; junction bases unmatched: 7. Germline CDR1 and CDR2: ENHRY and SYGVKD. CDR3 residues: CAISEPRTGVYNSPLHF. Written as DNA, the CDR3 is TGTGCCATCAGTGAGCCCCGGACAGGTGTCTATAATTCACCCCTCCACTTT.

This rearrangement joins TRBV9 to TRBJ2-7, with a tentative D call TRBD2 (6 bases). Trimming stripped 0 bases from V and 2 bases from J, with 9 bases between. The CDR3 loop spans 14 amino acids. CDR1 and CDR2 (germline): SGDLS, YYNGEE. The CDR3 sequence: CASSVDPGAYEQYF. CDR3 coding DNA: TGTGCCAGCAGCGTAGATCCGGGGGCCTACGAGCAGTACTTC.

The chain employs TRBV3-1 (or the pseudogene TRBV3-2) and TRBJ2-5; 12 nucleotides line up with TRBD2. Germline trimming cut 7 bases from V and 5 bases from J; bases unmatched to any gene: 5. This CDR3 is built from 14 residues. Germline V CDR1 and CDR2: LGHDT, YNNKEL (reference sequence). As DNA, the CDR3 is TGTGCCAGCAAACTAGCGGGGGGCGGGGAGACCCAGTACTTC. Translating gives CASKLAGGGETQYF.

The rearrangement links TRBV4-3 to TRBJ1-4, with TRBD1 identical over 7 bases. Unmatched junction bases numbered 2, after V lost 0 bases and J lost 7 bases. The CDR3 contains 14 residues. CDR1 and CDR2 from the germline V gene are LGHNA and YSLEER. The CDR3 region has the DNA TGCGCCAGCAGCCAAGATAGGGGGCGTGAAAAACTGTTTTTT. Its translation: CASSQDRGREKLFF.

The chain is built from TRBV2 and TRBJ1-1; no reliable D call. The V gene lost 8 bases and the J gene lost 0 bases, with 13 bases spanning the gap. This CDR3 region has 14 residues. CDR1 is SNHLY and CDR2 is FYNNEI in the germline V gene. This chain's CDR3 is CASSTDIMNTEAFF. In DNA form, the CDR3 reads TGTGCCAGCTCTACAGACATTATGAACACTGAAGCTTTCTTT.

The V gene is TRBV5-1, the J gene TRBJ2-2; TRBD2 is a possible D gene (7 bases). CDR1 is SGHRS and CDR2 is YFSETQ in the germline V gene. Trimming removed 9 bases from V and 0 bases from J, with 12 bases in between. The CDR3 consists of 14 residues. Written as DNA, the CDR3 is TGCGCCACCCGGGGGGCCTCGAACACCGGGGAGCTGTTTTTT. Translation: CATRGASNTGELFF.

V gene TRBV5-8 combines with J gene TRBJ1-2; 10 positions agree with TRBD1. Looked up from germline, CDR1 is SGHTS and CDR2 is YDEGEE. The CDR3 is 14 residues long. The trim removed 6 bases at V and 7 bases at J, leaving 9 bases unmatched. This CDR3 reads CASTEGQGRRGYTF. Written as DNA, the CDR3 is TGTGCCAGCACCGAGGGACAGGGGAGACGTGGCTACACCTTC.